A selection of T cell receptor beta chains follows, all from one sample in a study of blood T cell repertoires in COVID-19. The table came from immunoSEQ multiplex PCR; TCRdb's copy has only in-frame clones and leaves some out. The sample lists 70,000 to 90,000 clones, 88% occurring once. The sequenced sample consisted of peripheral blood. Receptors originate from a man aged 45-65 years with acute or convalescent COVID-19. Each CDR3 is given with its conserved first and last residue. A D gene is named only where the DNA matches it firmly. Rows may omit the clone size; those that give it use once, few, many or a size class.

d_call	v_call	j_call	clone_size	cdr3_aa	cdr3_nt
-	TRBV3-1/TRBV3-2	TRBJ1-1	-	CASTQGGAAEAFF	TGTGCCAGCACCCAGGGAGGGGCGGCTGAAGCTTTCTTT
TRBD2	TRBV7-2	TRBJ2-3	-	CASSFFGTSGGGQYF	TGTGCCAGCAGCTTTTTTGGGACTAGCGGGGGGGGGCAGTATTTT
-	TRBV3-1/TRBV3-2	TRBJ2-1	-	CASSRGRSGYEQFF	TGTGCCAGCAGCCGAGGGCGTAGCGGCTATGAGCAGTTCTTC
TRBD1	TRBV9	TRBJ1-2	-	CASTPRGQGRNGYTF	TGTGCCAGCACCCCGAGGGGACAGGGAAGGAATGGCTACACCTTC
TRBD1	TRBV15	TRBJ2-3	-	CATGRDRDSTDTQYF	TGTGCCACCGGGCGGGACAGGGACAGCACAGATACGCAGTATTTT
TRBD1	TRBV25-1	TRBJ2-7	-	CASSDWTGINEQYF	TGTGCCAGCAGTGATTGGACAGGGATCAACGAGCAGTACTTC
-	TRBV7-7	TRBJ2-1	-	CASSAATGSNNEQFF	TGTGCTAGCAGCGCTGCTACAGGCTCTAACAATGAGCAGTTCTTC
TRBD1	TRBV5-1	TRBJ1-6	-	CASSSTGTVNSPLHF	TGCGCCAGCAGCTCCACCGGGACAGTTAATTCACCCCTCCACTTT
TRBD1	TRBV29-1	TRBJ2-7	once	CSVGQGYPYEQYF	TGCAGCGTTGGACAGGGATACCCCTACGAGCAGTACTTC
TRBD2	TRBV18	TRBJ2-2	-	CASSPPSSGGTGELFF	TGTGCCAGCTCACCACCATCCAGCGGGGGGACCGGGGAGCTGTTTTTT
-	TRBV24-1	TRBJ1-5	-	CATSPPGEQPQHF	TGTGCCACCAGTCCGCCAGGGGAGCAGCCCCAGCATTTT
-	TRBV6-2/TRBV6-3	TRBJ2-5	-	CASSYFQKTQYF	TGTGCCAGCAGTTACTTTCAGAAGACCCAGTACTTC
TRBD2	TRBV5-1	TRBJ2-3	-	CASSLGLRGATTDTQYF	TGCGCCAGCAGCTTGGGTTTGCGGGGGGCTACCACAGATACGCAGTATTTT
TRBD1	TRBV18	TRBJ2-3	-	CASSRRDSTTDTQYF	TGTGCCAGCTCACGTAGGGACAGTACCACAGATACGCAGTATTTT
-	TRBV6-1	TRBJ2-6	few	CASSEWGRNSGANVLTF	TGTGCCAGCAGTGAGTGGGGGAGGAACTCTGGGGCCAACGTCCTGACTTTC
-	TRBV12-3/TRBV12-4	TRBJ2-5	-	CASRDQGRETQYF	TGTGCCAGCAGGGATCAGGGGCGGGAGACCCAGTACTTC
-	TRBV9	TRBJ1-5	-	CASSQTQSNQPQHF	TGTGCCAGCAGCCAAACACAGAGCAATCAGCCCCAGCATTTT
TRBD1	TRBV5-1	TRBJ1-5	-	CASSPGQGSQPQHF	TGCGCCAGCAGCCCTGGACAGGGGTCCCAGCCCCAGCATTTT
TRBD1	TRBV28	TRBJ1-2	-	CASSPLTGGDYGYTF	TGTGCCAGCAGTCCACTGACAGGGGGCGACTATGGCTACACCTTC
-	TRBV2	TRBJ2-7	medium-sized	CASGRDFYEQYF	TGTGCCAGCGGCCGGGACTTCTACGAGCAGTACTTC
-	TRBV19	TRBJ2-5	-	CASSRTRGFQETQYF	TGTGCCAGTAGTAGGACCCGGGGATTCCAAGAGACCCAGTACTTC
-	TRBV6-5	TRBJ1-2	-	CASMANNYGYTF	TGTGCCAGCATGGCCAACAACTATGGCTACACCTTC
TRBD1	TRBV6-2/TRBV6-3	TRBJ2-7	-	CASSTGQHKYF	TGTGCCAGCAGTACGGGACAGCATAAGTACTTC
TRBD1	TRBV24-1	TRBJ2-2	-	CATSDKGTGNTGELFF	TGTGCCACCAGTGATAAGGGGACAGGGAACACCGGGGAGCTGTTTTTT
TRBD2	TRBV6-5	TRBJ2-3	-	CASSYSRAGGTDTQYF	TGTGCCAGCAGTTACTCGAGAGCGGGGGGCACAGATACGCAGTATTTT
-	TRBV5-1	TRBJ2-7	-	CASSLLESYEQYF	TGCGCCAGCAGCTTACTGGAGTCCTACGAGCAGTACTTC
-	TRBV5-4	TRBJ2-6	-	CASTTRAGGANVLTF	TGTGCCAGCACGACCCGGGCGGGAGGGGCCAACGTCCTGACTTTC
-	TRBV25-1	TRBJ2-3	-	CASSDGSGGRSTDTQYF	TGTGCCAGCAGTGACGGTTCCGGGGGGCGAAGCACAGATACGCAGTATTTT